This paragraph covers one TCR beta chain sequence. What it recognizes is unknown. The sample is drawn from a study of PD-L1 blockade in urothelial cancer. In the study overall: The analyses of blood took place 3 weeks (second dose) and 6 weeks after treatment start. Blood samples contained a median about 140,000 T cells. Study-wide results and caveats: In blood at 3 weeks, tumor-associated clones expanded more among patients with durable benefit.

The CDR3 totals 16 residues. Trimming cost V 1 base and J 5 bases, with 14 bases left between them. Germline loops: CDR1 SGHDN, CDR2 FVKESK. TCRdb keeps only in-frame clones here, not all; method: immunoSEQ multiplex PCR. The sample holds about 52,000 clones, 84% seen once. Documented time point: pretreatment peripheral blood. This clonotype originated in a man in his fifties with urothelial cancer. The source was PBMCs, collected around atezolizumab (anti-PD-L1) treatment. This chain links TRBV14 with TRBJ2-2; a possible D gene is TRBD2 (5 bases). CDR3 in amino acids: CASSQGSLGGTGELFF. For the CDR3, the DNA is TGTGCCAGCAGCCAAGGGTCGCTTGGCGGGACCGGGGAGCTGTTTTTT.